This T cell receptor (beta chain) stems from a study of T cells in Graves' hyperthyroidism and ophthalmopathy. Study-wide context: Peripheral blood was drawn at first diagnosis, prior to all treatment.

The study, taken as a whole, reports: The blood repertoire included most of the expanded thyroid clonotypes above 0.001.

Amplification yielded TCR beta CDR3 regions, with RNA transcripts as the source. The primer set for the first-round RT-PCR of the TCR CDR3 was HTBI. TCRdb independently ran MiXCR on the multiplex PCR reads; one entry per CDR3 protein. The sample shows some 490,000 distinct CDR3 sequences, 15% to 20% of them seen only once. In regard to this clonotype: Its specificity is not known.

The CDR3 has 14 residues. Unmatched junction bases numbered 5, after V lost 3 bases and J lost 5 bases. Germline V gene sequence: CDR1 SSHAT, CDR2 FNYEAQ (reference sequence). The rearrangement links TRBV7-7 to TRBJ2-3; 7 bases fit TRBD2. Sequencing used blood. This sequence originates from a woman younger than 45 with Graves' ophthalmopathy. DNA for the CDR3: TGTGCCAGCAGCTTCGGCGGGAGACAAGATACGCAGTATTTT. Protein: CASSFGGRQDTQYF.